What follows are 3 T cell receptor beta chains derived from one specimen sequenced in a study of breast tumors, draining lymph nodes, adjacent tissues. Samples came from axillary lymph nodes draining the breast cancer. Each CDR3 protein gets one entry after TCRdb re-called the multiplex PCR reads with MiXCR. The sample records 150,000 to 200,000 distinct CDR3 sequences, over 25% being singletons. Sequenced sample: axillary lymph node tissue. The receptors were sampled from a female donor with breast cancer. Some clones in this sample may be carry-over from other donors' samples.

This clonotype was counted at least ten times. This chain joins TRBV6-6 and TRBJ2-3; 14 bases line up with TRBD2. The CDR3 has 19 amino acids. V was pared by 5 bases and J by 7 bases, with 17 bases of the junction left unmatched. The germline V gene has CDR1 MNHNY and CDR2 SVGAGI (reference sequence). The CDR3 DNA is TGTGCCAGCAGTCATCCCCGAGGGGGACTAGCGGGAGAGGGGCATACGCAGTATTTT. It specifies CASSHPRGGLAGEGHTQYF.

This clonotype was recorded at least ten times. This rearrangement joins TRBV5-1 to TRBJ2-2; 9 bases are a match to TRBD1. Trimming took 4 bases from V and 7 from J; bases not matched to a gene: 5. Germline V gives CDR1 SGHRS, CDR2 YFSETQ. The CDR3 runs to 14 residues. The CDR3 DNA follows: TGCGCCAGCAGCCCGGGACAGGGTCACGGGGAGCTGTTTTTT. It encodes CASSPGQGHGELFF. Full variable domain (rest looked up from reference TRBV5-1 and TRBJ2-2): KAGVTQTPRYLIKTRGQQVTLSCSPISGHRSVSWYQQTPGQGLQFLFEYFSETQRNKGNFPGRFSGRQFSNSRSEMNVSTLELGDSALYLCASSPGQGHGELFFGEGSRLTVL.

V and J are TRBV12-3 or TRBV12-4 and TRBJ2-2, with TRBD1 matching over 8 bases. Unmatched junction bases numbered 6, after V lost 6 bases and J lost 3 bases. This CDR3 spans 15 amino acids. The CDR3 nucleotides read TGTGCCAGCAGCTACCAGGACAGGGACACCGGGGAGCTGTTTTTT. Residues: CASSYQDRDTGELFF.